This TCR beta chain was profiled in a study of shared clonotypes between healthy human individuals. Study-level points and caveats: Investigators collected only blood, and repertoires in tissues likely differ. Of the naive CD4 clonotypes, approximately 5% were shared across several donors.

J was trimmed by 7 bases and V by 5 bases; bases with no gene match: 3. Germline V lookup: CDR1 SGHRS, CDR2 YFSETQ. The CDR3 is 13 residues long. A word on this clone: The antigen remains undetermined.

TCRdb's copy holds only in-frame clones and misses some; the assay was immunoSEQ multiplex PCR. The sample lists about 1.5 million clones; 95% to 97% were seen once. V usage is TRBV5-1 and J usage is TRBJ2-1; 10 bases agree with TRBD1. The receptor was isolated from a man younger than 45 in good health. The sample taken for sequencing was naive CD4+ T cells sorted from blood. Subset described: CD45RA+ positively selected. The CDR3 DNA reads as TGCGCCAGCAGTCAGGACAGGGGGAATGAGCAGTTCTTC. Amino acids: CASSQDRGNEQFF.